Listed below are T cell receptor beta chains from one sample, sequenced in a study of shared clonotypes between healthy human individuals. The method was immunoSEQ multiplex PCR; TCRdb's version includes in-frame clones alone and lacks a portion of them. The sample consists of some 1.1 million clones, roughly 80% of them appearing once. The material sequenced was memory CD4+ T cells from PBMCs. The receptors here all came from a man between 18 and 35 years old in good health. Some clones in this sample may be carry-over from other donors' samples. Each CDR3 is given with its conserved first and last residue. The order of the fields is V gene, clone size, D gene, J gene, CDR3 DNA, CDR3 protein. The D gene is left open where the match is weak. The size of a clone is reported for some rows only, either as once, few or many, or as a class for expanded clones.

>TRBV7-6|NA|TRBD2|TRBJ2-2
TGTGCCAGCAGCGCACTAGCGGGAGTTAACGGGGAGCTGTTTTTT
CASSALAGVNGELFF
>TRBV5-1|NA|NA|TRBJ1-1
TGCGCCAGCAGCCAGTCGGCCGGTAGCCACACTGAAGCTTTCTTT
CASSQSAGSHTEAFF
>TRBV2|once|NA|TRBJ2-2
TGTGCCAGCAGTGGTCAGGGAATGGGGACCGGGGAGCTGTTTTTT
CASSGQGMGTGELFF
>TRBV19|NA|TRBD1|TRBJ1-5
TGTGCCAGTGGAGGGGACAGGGTAGGGCCCCAGCATTTT
CASGGDRVGPQHF
>TRBV5-1|NA|TRBD1|TRBJ1-2
TGCGCCAGCAGCAGCGGGACAGGGGGCGAAGGCTACACCTTC
CASSSGTGGEGYTF
>TRBV28|NA|TRBD2|TRBJ2-7
TGTGCCAGCAGGAACGGGGGGGTCTACGAGCAGTACTTC
CASRNGGVYEQYF
>TRBV9|NA|NA|TRBJ1-1
TGTGCCAGCAGCGTAGTCCCCCAGGGGACAACTGAAGCTTTCTTT
CASSVVPQGTTEAFF
>TRBV13|NA|NA|TRBJ2-2
TGTGCCAGCAGCTTATTGCCGGTGAACACCGGGGAGCTGTTTTTT
CASSLLPVNTGELFF
>TRBV28|NA|NA|TRBJ1-5
TGTGCCAGCAGTTTCGGGCGCGGTAGCAATCAGCCCCAGCATTTT
CASSFGRGSNQPQHF
>TRBV10-3|NA|NA|TRBJ2-6
TGTGCCATCAGTGACGGATACTCTGGGGCCAACGTCCTGACTTTC
CAISDGYSGANVLTF
>TRBV28|NA|NA|TRBJ1-5
TGTGCCAGCAGGGAGGAGAGGGGTGGGAGCAATCAGCCCCAGCATTTT
CASREERGGSNQPQHF
>TRBV9|few|TRBD1|TRBJ1-4
TGTGCCAGCAGCCCGACACAGGGGAGGGCTAATGAAAAACTGTTTTTT
CASSPTQGRANEKLFF
>TRBV4-3|many|TRBD1|TRBJ1-4
TGCGCCAGCAGCCAACTCACAGGGGGTACAGCTAATGAAAAACTGTTTTTT
CASSQLTGGTANEKLFF
>TRBV5-4|NA|NA|TRBJ1-2
TGTGCCAGCAGCCCTTATGGCTACACCTTC
CASSPYGYTF
>TRBV20-1|few|NA|TRBJ1-5
TGCAGTGCCCTCGGGAATCAGCCCCAGCATTTT
CSALGNQPQHF
>TRBV18|NA|NA|TRBJ1-1
TGTGCCAGCTCACCTAACCGCGTAATATCTGAAGCTTTCTTT
CASSPNRVISEAFF
>TRBV11-2|NA|NA|TRBJ2-1
TGTGCCAGCAGCTCAGGCAGAGGGGTGAGGAACAATGAGCAGTTCTTC
CASSSGRGVRNNEQFF
>TRBV7-3|NA|NA|TRBJ2-7
TGTGCCAGCAGCCCGGGGGTAGGCCGGGTATACGAGCAGTACTTC
CASSPGVGRVYEQYF
>TRBV7-8|NA|NA|TRBJ1-2
TGTGCCAGCAGCTTAGGGCCCCGCGGGACTAACTATGGCTACACCTTC
CASSLGPRGTNYGYTF
>TRBV19|NA|NA|TRBJ2-1
TGTGCCAGTAGTATGGGTGGACACTACAATGAGCAGTTCTTC
CASSMGGHYNEQFF
>TRBV11-2|NA|NA|TRBJ2-7
TGTGCCAGCAGCTGGGACGACAGGAACTACGAGCAGTACTTC
CASSWDDRNYEQYF
>TRBV11-3|NA|NA|TRBJ1-2
TGTGCCAGCAGCCCGAGGGCGGGGAGGGCGGATGGCTACACCTTC
CASSPRAGRADGYTF
>TRBV5-5|once|NA|TRBJ1-1
TGTGCCAGCAGCTCGACTGCGATGAACACTGAAGCTTTCTTT
CASSSTAMNTEAFF
>TRBV5-4|NA|NA|TRBJ1-2
TGTGCCAGCAGCATCGGGACAAACACTAACTATGGCTACACCTTC
CASSIGTNTNYGYTF
>TRBV29-1|NA|NA|TRBJ2-3
TGCAGCGTTGTAGCGGCCACAGATACGCAGTATTTT
CSVVAATDTQYF
>TRBV10-1|few|NA|TRBJ2-7
TGCGCCAAAACTAGTGGGAGGTACGAGCAGTACTTC
CAKTSGRYEQYF
>TRBV4-3|NA|NA|TRBJ1-3
TGCGCCAGCAGCCAGGGGGTATCAACTGGAAACACCATATATTTT
CASSQGVSTGNTIYF
>TRBV28|NA|TRBD1|TRBJ2-2
TGTGCCAGTCCGGACAGGGATCCCGGGGAGCTGTTTTTT
CASPDRDPGELFF
>TRBV5-1|NA|NA|TRBJ2-1
TGCGCCAGCAGCTTGGGGGGTACAAGCTCCTACAATGAGCAGTTCTTC
CASSLGGTSSYNEQFF
>TRBV9|NA|TRBD1|TRBJ1-3
TGTGCCAGCAGCGCCGTTCCTCAGGGGGCCAACTCTGGAAACACCATATATTTT
CASSAVPQGANSGNTIYF
>TRBV5-6|once|TRBD2|TRBJ2-1
TGTGCCAGCAGCGAGATTAGCGGGCCATTCTACAATGAGCAGTTCTTC
CASSEISGPFYNEQFF
>TRBV2|NA|NA|TRBJ2-7
TGTGCCAGCAAAGGGACGCAGAGCTCCTACGAGCAGTACTTC
CASKGTQSSYEQYF
>TRBV6-5|NA|NA|TRBJ2-7
TGTGCCAGCAGTCGGTCTTCTCCGGGGGTCTACGAGCAGTACTTC
CASSRSSPGVYEQYF
>TRBV19|few|TRBD1|TRBJ1-5
TGTGCCAGTAGTCCTGGACAGGGCGGGTATCAGCCCCAGCATTTT
CASSPGQGGYQPQHF
>TRBV5-4|NA|TRBD1|TRBJ1-2
TGTGCCAGCAGCTTGTCAGCAGGGGGCGTGGGCTACACCTTC
CASSLSAGGVGYTF
>TRBV9|NA|TRBD2|TRBJ2-3
TGTGCCAGCAGCGGCGCGATCGGGAGGGGCCCAGATACGCAGTATTTT
CASSGAIGRGPDTQYF
>TRBV6-1|NA|NA|TRBJ2-1
TGTGCCAGCAGTGAATATGGCCTGGGTGGGGATGAGCAGTTCTTC
CASSEYGLGGDEQFF
>TRBV28|NA|NA|TRBJ1-2
TGTGCCAGCAGTTTTAGGGGCTACACCTTC
CASSFRGYTF